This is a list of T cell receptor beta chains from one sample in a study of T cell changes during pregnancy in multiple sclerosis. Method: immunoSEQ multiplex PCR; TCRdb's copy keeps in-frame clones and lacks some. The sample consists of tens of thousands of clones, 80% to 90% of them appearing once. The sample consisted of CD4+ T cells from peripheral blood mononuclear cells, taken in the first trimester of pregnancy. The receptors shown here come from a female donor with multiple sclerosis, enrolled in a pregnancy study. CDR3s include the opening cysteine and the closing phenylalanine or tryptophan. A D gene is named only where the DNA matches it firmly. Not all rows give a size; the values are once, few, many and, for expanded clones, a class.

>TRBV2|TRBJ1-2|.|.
CASSHRQPPNYGYTF
TGTGCCAGCAGTCACAGACAGCCACCTAACTATGGCTACACCTTC
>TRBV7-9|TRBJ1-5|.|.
CASSAVAGEGNQPQHF
TGTGCCAGCAGCGCCGTGGCAGGGGAGGGGAATCAGCCCCAGCATTTT
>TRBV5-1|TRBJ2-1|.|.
CASSLGTVTYNEQFF
TGCGCCAGCAGCTTAGGGACTGTTACCTACAATGAGCAGTTCTTC
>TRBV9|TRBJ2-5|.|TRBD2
CASSWGTSGGFQETQYF
TGTGCCAGCAGCTGGGGGACTAGCGGGGGATTCCAAGAGACCCAGTACTTC
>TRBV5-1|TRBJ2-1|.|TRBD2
CASSLTSGTYNEQFF
TGCGCCAGCAGCTTGACCAGCGGGACCTACAATGAGCAGTTCTTC
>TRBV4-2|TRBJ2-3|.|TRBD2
CASSQQTSGAPTDTQYF
TGTGCCAGCAGCCAGCAAACTAGCGGGGCCCCCACAGATACGCAGTATTTT
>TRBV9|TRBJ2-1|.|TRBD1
CASSVGGGLNEQFF
TGTGCCAGCAGCGTAGGAGGGGGCCTCAATGAGCAGTTCTTC
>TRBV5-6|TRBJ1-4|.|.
CASSFRFTNEKLFF
TGTGCCAGCAGCTTTCGGTTTACTAATGAAAAACTGTTTTTT
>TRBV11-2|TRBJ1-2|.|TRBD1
CASSLTLSAGGDYDYTF
TGTGCCAGCAGCTTAACTCTTTCAGCAGGGGGCGACTATGACTACACCTTC
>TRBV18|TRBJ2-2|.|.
CASSPPGSTGELFF
TGTGCCAGCTCACCACCGGGCAGCACCGGGGAGCTGTTTTTT
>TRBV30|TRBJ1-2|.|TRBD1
CAWSVPDRPRNYGYTF
TGTGCCTGGAGTGTCCCGGACAGGCCCCGAAACTATGGCTACACCTTC
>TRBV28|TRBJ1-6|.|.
CASSLGHRNSPLHF
TGTGCCAGCAGTTTAGGTCACAGGAATTCACCCCTCCACTTT
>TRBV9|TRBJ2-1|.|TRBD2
CASSVGLAANNEQFF
TGTGCCAGCAGCGTAGGCCTAGCGGCAAACAATGAGCAGTTCTTC
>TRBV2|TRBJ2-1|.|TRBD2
CASVRTGTSGRGRGHNEQFF
TGTGCCAGCGTCCGAACCGGGACTAGCGGGAGAGGGAGAGGGCACAATGAGCAGTTCTTC
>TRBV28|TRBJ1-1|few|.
CASNHRRVTFF
TGTGCCAGCAACCACCGACGGGTAACTTTCTTT
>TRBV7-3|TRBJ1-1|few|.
CASSSGVNTEAFF
TGTGCCAGCAGCTCGGGGGTGAACACTGAAGCTTTCTTT
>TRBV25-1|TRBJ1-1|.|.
CASSEIGGNTEAFF
TGTGCCAGCAGTGAAATAGGAGGGAACACTGAAGCTTTCTTT
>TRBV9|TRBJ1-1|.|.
CASSVKSSNTEAFF
TGTGCCAGCAGCGTAAAGAGCTCGAACACTGAAGCTTTCTTT
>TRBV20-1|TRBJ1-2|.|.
CSTTGREGYTF
TGCAGCACAACAGGGAGGGAAGGCTACACCTTC
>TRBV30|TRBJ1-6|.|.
CAWSVLETLYSPLHF
TGTGCCTGGAGTGTACTAGAGACACTGTATTCACCCCTCCACTTT
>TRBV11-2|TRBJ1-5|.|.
CASSPRSGWPQHF
TGTGCCAGCAGCCCCCGCTCAGGTTGGCCCCAGCATTTT
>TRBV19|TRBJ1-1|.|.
CASSIRGTGTEAFF
TGTGCCAGTAGTATTCGGGGTACAGGGACTGAAGCTTTCTTT
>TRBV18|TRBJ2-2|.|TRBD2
CASSPRTIAGTNTGELFF
TGTGCCAGCTCACCACGGACTATAGCGGGGACGAACACCGGGGAGCTGTTTTTT
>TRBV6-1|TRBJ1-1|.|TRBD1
CASSIRTGGGTEAFF
TGTGCCAGCAGTATCCGGACAGGGGGAGGCACTGAAGCTTTCTTT
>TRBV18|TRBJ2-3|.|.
CASSPPAGNPTDTQYF
TGTGCCAGCTCACCACCCGCAGGAAACCCCACAGATACGCAGTATTTT
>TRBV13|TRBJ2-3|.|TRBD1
CASSRRTGTDTQYF
TGTGCCAGCAGCCGACGGACAGGGACAGATACGCAGTATTTT
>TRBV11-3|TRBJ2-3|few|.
CASSLHQGGTDTQYF
TGTGCCAGCAGCTTGCATCAGGGTGGGACAGATACGCAGTATTTT
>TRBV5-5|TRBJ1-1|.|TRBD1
CASSLAGTGPEAFF
TGTGCCAGCAGCTTGGCGGGGACAGGGCCTGAAGCTTTCTTT
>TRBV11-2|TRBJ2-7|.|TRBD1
CASRRTGGAEQYF
TGTGCCAGCAGACGTACAGGGGGCGCCGAGCAGTACTTC
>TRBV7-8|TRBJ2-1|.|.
CASSLVGTGRDEQFF
TGTGCCAGCAGCTTAGTCGGCACAGGACGCGATGAGCAGTTCTTC
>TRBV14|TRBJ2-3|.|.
CASSQDTRDTQYF
TGTGCCAGCAGCCAAGATACTAGGGATACGCAGTATTTT